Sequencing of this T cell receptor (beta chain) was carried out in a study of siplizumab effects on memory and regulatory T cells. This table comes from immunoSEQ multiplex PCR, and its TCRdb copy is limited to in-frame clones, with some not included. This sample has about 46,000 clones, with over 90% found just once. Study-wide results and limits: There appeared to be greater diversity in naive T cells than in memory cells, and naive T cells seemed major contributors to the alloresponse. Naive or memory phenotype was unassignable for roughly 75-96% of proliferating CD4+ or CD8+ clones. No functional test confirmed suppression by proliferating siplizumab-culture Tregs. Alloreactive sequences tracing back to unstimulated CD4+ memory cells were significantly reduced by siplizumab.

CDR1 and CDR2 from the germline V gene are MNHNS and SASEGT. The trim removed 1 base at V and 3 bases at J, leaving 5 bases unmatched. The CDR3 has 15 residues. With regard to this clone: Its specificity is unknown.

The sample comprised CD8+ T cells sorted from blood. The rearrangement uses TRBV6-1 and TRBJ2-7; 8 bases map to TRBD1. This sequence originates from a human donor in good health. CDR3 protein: CASSEEYGQGYEQYF. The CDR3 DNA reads TGTGCCAGCAGTGAAGAATACGGACAGGGCTACGAGCAGTACTTC.